The entry below gives a single T cell receptor (beta chain) sequence along with its context. Antigen unknown. Healthy bone marrow donors made up the donors. This sample stems from a study of cytomegalovirus exposure and HLA in healthy donors. About the research overall: Assignment to the Caucasian-associated ancestry cluster applied to less than 85% of the 350 to 500 genotyped donors.

Primers for the PCR totalled 60 Vbeta and 13 Jbeta. Using immunoSEQ multiplex PCR, the repertoire was profiled, and TCRdb retains in-frame clones only, with some absent. The sample consists of approximately 98,000 clones, about four fifths of them appearing once. Study outcomes and limitations: It was assumed in the presence/absence analyses that sequencing depth was roughly uniform across donors.

Germline CDR1 is SGDLS and CDR2 is YYNGEE. CDR3 size: 14 residues. With V trimmed by 3 bases and J by 5 bases, 2 bases remained unmatched. The rearrangement links TRBV9 to TRBJ1-2; 12 bases agree with TRBD1. The receptor was derived from a man younger than 35 in good health and CMV-seropositive. Sample: PBMCs. This CDR3 reads CASSGGQGAYGYTF. DNA for the CDR3: TGTGCCAGCAGCGGGGGACAGGGGGCGTATGGCTACACCTTC.